These T cell receptor beta chains were read from a single sample in a study of beta chain features in type 1 diabetes. Only in-frame clones appear in the TCRdb table, and some are missing; sequencing was by immunoSEQ multiplex PCR. Here the sample spans just under 150,000 clones, roughly an eighth being singletons. Sequenced: central memory CD4+ T cells from blood. The receptors come from a man in his late teens or twenties with type 1 diabetes. Each CDR3 is given with its conserved first and last residue. D genes are given only for firm matches. Some rows mark clone size as missing; the rest say once, few, many or name a class of expanded clone.

D gene	V gene	J gene	clone size	CDR3 DNA	CDR3 protein
NA	TRBV10-3	TRBJ2-2	NA	TGTGCCATCAGTGAGTCCCGAACGGCTTCGAACACCGGGGAGCTGTTTTTT	CAISESRTASNTGELFF
TRBD1	TRBV7-2	TRBJ1-5	few	TGTGCCAGCAGCAGGACAGGCGGCAATCAGCCCCAGCATTTT	CASSRTGGNQPQHF
TRBD2	TRBV14	TRBJ2-1	NA	TGTGCCAGCAGCCAATTTTCGGGACTAGCGGCCTACAATGAGCAGTTCTTC	CASSQFSGLAAYNEQFF
NA	TRBV7-9	TRBJ1-3	few	TGTGCCAGCAGCTTAGCCTCGGGGAACACCATATATTTT	CASSLASGNTIYF
NA	TRBV27	TRBJ1-5	few	TGTGCCAGCAGTAGTACCCTAGGGGTCCCCCAGCATTTT	CASSSTLGVPQHF
NA	TRBV29-1	TRBJ1-1	few	TGCAGCGTTAGGGCTGGGGTGAACACTGAAGCTTTCTTT	CSVRAGVNTEAFF
NA	TRBV29-1	TRBJ1-1	NA	TGCAGCGTATGTAGTCAGGGGAGGTTCACTGAAGCTTTCTTT	CSVCSQGRFTEAFF
TRBD1	TRBV19	TRBJ1-4	few	TGTGCCAGTAGGCCTGGGACAGGGGACGAAAAACTGTTTTTT	CASRPGTGDEKLFF
NA	TRBV7-6	TRBJ2-1	NA	TGTGCCAGCAGCTTAGGACGGAACAATGAGCAGTTCTTC	CASSLGRNNEQFF
NA	TRBV21-1	TRBJ2-7	few	TGTGCCAGCAGCGCCCGACAGTTGTATTACTCCTACGAGCAGTACTTC	CASSARQLYYSYEQYF
TRBD1	TRBV19	TRBJ1-5	few	TGTGCCAGCGCCCGGGACAGGTATCAGCCCCAGCATTTT	CASARDRYQPQHF
NA	TRBV7-2	TRBJ2-2	NA	TGTGCCAGCAGCATCTATGGGGGAGTCACCGGGGAGCTGTTTTTT	CASSIYGGVTGELFF
NA	TRBV27	TRBJ1-4	NA	TGTGCCAGCAGCCGGTTCCCAGGGTCTAATGAAAAACTGTTTTTT	CASSRFPGSNEKLFF
NA	TRBV20-1	TRBJ2-7	NA	TGCAGTGCCGTATACGTCTACGAGCAGTACTTC	CSAVYVYEQYF
NA	TRBV27	TRBJ1-2	NA	TGTGCCAGCAGTTTGGGGGCCACAAGGAGCTTTTCGGGCTACACCTTC	CASSLGATRSFSGYTF
TRBD1	TRBV7-9	TRBJ1-1	NA	TGTGCCAGCTTCCCGGGACAGGGCTACACTGAAGCTTTCTTT	CASFPGQGYTEAFF
TRBD2	TRBV9	TRBJ2-1	once	TGTGCCAGCAGTGGTCAGGGACTAAGAATCAATGAGCAGTTCTTC	CASSGQGLRINEQFF
TRBD1	TRBV6-1	TRBJ1-1	NA	TGTGCCAGTGGACAGGGGGCGAGGAACACTGAAGCTTTCTTT	CASGQGARNTEAFF
NA	TRBV14	TRBJ1-4	few	TGTGCCAGCAGCCAAGATACAGGGATGGGAAAAAATGAAAAACTGTTTTTT	CASSQDTGMGKNEKLFF
NA	TRBV29-1	TRBJ1-1	few	TGCAGCGGGGGTAGGGCATCCGCCAACTCTGAAGCTTTCTTT	CSGGRASANSEAFF
NA	TRBV5-1	TRBJ2-1	NA	TGCGCCAGCAGCTCCTCTGGACATAAAGCCTACAATGAGCAGTTCTTC	CASSSSGHKAYNEQFF
NA	TRBV7-9	TRBJ2-5	few	TGTGCCAGCAGCTCCCAGCAGCTACAAGAGACCCAGTACTTC	CASSSQQLQETQYF
NA	TRBV27	TRBJ1-2	NA	TGTGCCAGCAGTTTCGGGGCAGGGAACTATGGCTACACCTTC	CASSFGAGNYGYTF
NA	TRBV5-1	TRBJ1-2	few	TGCGCCAGCAGCTCCGACAGTCAAGGCGCTAACTATGGCTACACCTTC	CASSSDSQGANYGYTF
NA	TRBV7-9	TRBJ2-1	NA	TGTGCCAGCAGCTTAGCCCATCTAGAGAATGAGCAGTTCTTC	CASSLAHLENEQFF
TRBD2	TRBV7-2	TRBJ2-3	NA	TGTGCCAGCAGTCCGGCGGGGGTAGTAGATACGCAGTATTTT	CASSPAGVVDTQYF
TRBD2	TRBV7-3	TRBJ2-1	many	TGTGCCAGCAGCTCCCGACTAGCTCTCTACAATGAGCAGTTCTTC	CASSSRLALYNEQFF
NA	TRBV18	TRBJ1-1	few	TGTGCCAGCTCCTTCGGGGACCGACCTGAAGCTTTCTTT	CASSFGDRPEAFF
NA	TRBV2	TRBJ2-5	NA	TGTGCCAGCACCGGAGAGGGACTTCAGACCCAGTACTTC	CASTGEGLQTQYF
NA	TRBV5-1	TRBJ1-1	few	TGCGCCAGCAGCTTGGGTGTAGGGGAGACGAACACTGAAGCTTTCTTT	CASSLGVGETNTEAFF
NA	TRBV5-1	TRBJ1-2	few	TGCGCCAGCAGCCTGGGAGATCGGAGCGGCTACACCTTC	CASSLGDRSGYTF
NA	TRBV18	TRBJ2-7	NA	TGTGCCAGCTCACCCACGGACCGGGGAAGGGAGCAGCACTTC	CASSPTDRGREQHF
NA	TRBV2	TRBJ1-1	few	TGTGCCAGCATGAGACTTCGGCCCACTGAAGCTTTCTTT	CASMRLRPTEAFF
TRBD2	TRBV6-1	TRBJ2-3	NA	TGTGCCAGCAGTGGCCGACTAGCGGGGGGCACAGATACGCAGTATTTT	CASSGRLAGGTDTQYF
NA	TRBV7-9	TRBJ1-2	NA	TGTGCCAGCAGCCCCCAGGCTAACTATGGCTACACCTTC	CASSPQANYGYTF
NA	TRBV6-5	TRBJ1-1	NA	TGTGCCAGCAATCAGGGGACTGAAGCTTTCTTT	CASNQGTEAFF
TRBD2	TRBV6-5	TRBJ2-1	many	TGTGCCAGCAGACCCCGGGTAGCGGGAGAGGTGATCTTC	CASRPRVAGEVIF